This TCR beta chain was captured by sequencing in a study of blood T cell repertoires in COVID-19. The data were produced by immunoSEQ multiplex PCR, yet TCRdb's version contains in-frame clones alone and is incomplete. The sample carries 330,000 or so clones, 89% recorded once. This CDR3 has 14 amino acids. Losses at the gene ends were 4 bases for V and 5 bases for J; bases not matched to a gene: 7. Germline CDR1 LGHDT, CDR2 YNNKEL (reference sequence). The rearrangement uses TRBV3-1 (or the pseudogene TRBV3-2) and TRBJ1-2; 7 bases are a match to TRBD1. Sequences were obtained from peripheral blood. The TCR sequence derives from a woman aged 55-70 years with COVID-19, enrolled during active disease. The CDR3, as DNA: TGTGCCAGCAGCCTACAGGGGAGTCGTTATGGCTACACCTTC. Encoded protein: CASSLQGSRYGYTF.